Below, 4 T cell receptor beta chains from the same sample are listed, as sequenced in a study of T cells in Graves' hyperthyroidism and ophthalmopathy. Researchers amplified the TCR beta CDR3 regions from RNA transcripts. During a first-round RT-PCR of the TCR CDR3, the HTBI primer set was used. Each CDR3 protein is one row after TCRdb ran MiXCR on the multiplex PCR reads. The profile shows a few hundred thousand distinct CDR3 sequences, roughly 14% of them singletons. The sequencing sample was made of blood. These receptors originate from a woman younger than 45 with Graves' hyperthyroidism.

This clonotype was counted between two and nine times. V and J are TRBV20-1 and TRBJ2-6; TRBD1 might be the D (6 bases). In germline, CDR1 is DFQATT, CDR2 SNEGSKA (reference sequence). The CDR3 runs 16 residues. V lost 6 bases and J 1 base, leaving 16 bases between the germline ends. The CDR3 coding sequence is TGCAGTGCCCACGGACAGACTGCATCTGGGGCCAACGTCCTGACTTTC. It encodes CSAHGQTASGANVLTF.

This clonotype was recorded a few times. The chain employs TRBV7-9 and TRBJ2-7; the D gene is possibly TRBD1 (5 bases). The CDR3 extends over 13 amino acids. Trimming shortened V by 8 bases and J by 5 bases, and 16 bases separated the two germline ends. Germline CDR1 and CDR2: SEHNR and FQNEAQ (reference sequence). CDR3 sequence: CASSRTPRNEQYF. CDR3 coding DNA: TGTGCCAGCTCAAGGACACCCAGGAACGAGCAGTACTTC.

Many counts were recorded for this clonotype. The chain is built from TRBV18 and TRBJ2-7; no clear D gene. Germline values: CDR1 KGHSH, CDR2 LQKENI. V was shortened by 5 bases and J by 0 bases, with 5 bases between the two germline ends. This CDR3 is built from 12 residues. CDR3 region: CASSSASYEQYF. DNA for the CDR3: TGTGCCAGCTCATCTGCCTCCTACGAGCAGTACTTC.

Only a few counts were recorded for this clonotype. V usage is TRBV12-5 and J usage is TRBJ2-1; 8 bases map to TRBD2. Germline V gene sequence: CDR1 LGHNT, CDR2 FRNRAP. The CDR3 sequence is 15 residues long. The V gene end was trimmed by 7 bases and the J gene end by 0 bases; junction bases not matched to a gene: 5. In DNA form, the CDR3 reads TGTGCTAGTGTTCAAAGCGGGAGCTCCTACAATGAGCAGTTCTTC. Its translation is CASVQSGSSYNEQFF.